This T cell receptor (beta chain) emerged from a study of technical replicates of blood from several donors. CDR3 length equals 18 residues. Germline V CDR1 and CDR2: SGHTS, YDEGEE. V was clipped by 3 bases and J by 1 base, with 20 bases between them. TCRdb's copy holds only in-frame clones and misses some; the assay was immunoSEQ multiplex PCR. The sample shows 91,000 or so clones, over 85% of them seen only once. The TCR comes from a human donor in good health. The J gene is TRBJ1-5, the V gene TRBV5-8; D is perhaps TRBD1 (5 bases). The sequenced material came from T cells isolated from PBMCs. CDR3 in DNA: TGTGCCAGCAGCTCCTTCCCGGTTGGGGCCGGGAGCAATCAGCCCCAGCATTTT. Translating it yields CASSSFPVGAGSNQPQHF.